This is a list of T cell receptor beta chains from one sample in a study of T cells in Graves' hyperthyroidism and ophthalmopathy. TCRdb re-analysed the multiplex PCR reads in MiXCR, keeping a single row per CDR3 protein. The sample gives about 600,000 distinct CDR3 sequences, roughly 15% of which show up once; less than 3.5% is in the top ten. Sequenced material: blood. Receptors originate from a woman between 35 and 50 years old with Graves' ophthalmopathy. Both conserved end residues are part of each CDR3. A D gene is named only where the DNA matches it firmly. Expanded clones get a size class; other rows say once, few or many, or leave the size out.

d_gene,j_gene,abundance,v_gene,CDR3aa,CDR3nt
.,TRBJ1-5,few,TRBV4-1,CASSRVTGRINQPQHF,TGCGCCAGCAGCCGAGTGACAGGACGGATTAATCAGCCCCAGCATTTT
TRBD2,TRBJ2-3,few,TRBV30,CAWRRYGLAAGTQYF,TGTGCCTGGAGACGATACGGACTAGCGGCAGGTACGCAGTATTTT
.,TRBJ2-3,few,TRBV7-9,CASRWAKGGTDTQYF,TGTGCCAGCAGATGGGCGAAGGGGGGCACAGATACGCAGTATTTT
.,TRBJ2-2,few,TRBV6-2/TRBV6-3,CASSLIVLGGTGELFF,TGTGCCAGCAGTCTGATCGTCTTAGGGGGCACCGGGGAGCTGTTTTTT
TRBD1,TRBJ2-1,.,TRBV5-6,CASKRDRGIPPYNEQFF,TGTGCCAGCAAGCGGGACAGGGGGATCCCTCCCTACAATGAGCAGTTCTTC
.,TRBJ1-6,once,TRBV7-2,CASSPSRAGTSPLHF,TGTGCCAGCAGCCCTAGCCGGGCCGGAACCTCACCCCTCCACTTT
TRBD2,TRBJ2-1,many,TRBV2,CASSLAGIGSNEQFF,TGTGCCAGCAGCCTAGCGGGAATAGGCAGTAATGAGCAGTTCTTC
TRBD1,TRBJ2-7,many,TRBV6-2/TRBV6-3,CASSDRGTYEQYF,TGTGCCAGCAGCGACAGGGGGACCTACGAGCAGTACTTC
.,TRBJ1-1,many,TRBV11-2,CASSFSYRNTEAFF,TGTGCCAGCAGCTTTAGTTATCGGAACACTGAAGCTTTCTTT
.,TRBJ2-7,many,TRBV20-1,CSARGSGPGYEQYF,TGCAGTGCTAGAGGGTCAGGGCCCGGTTACGAGCAGTACTTC
.,TRBJ2-7,many,TRBV6-2/TRBV6-3,CASSSLFRSSYEQYF,TGTGCCAGCAGTTCATTGTTTCGGAGCTCCTACGAGCAGTACTTC